This T cell receptor beta chain stems from a study of response to subunit inactivated influenza vaccine. Overall study findings and caveats: It was suggested by the authors that few new T cells are recruited by each seasonal influenza vaccination.

TCRdb reanalysed the RT-PCR reads using MiXCR and keeps one entry per CDR3 protein. The table records some 800,000 distinct CDR3 sequences, approximately 21% of them present only once. The CDR3 runs to 14 residues. This clonotype was seen more than once but under ten times. Its cognate antigen is unknown. The clonotype was recovered from a man aged 50-59 years who received an inactivated influenza vaccine. The chain is built from TRBV21-1 and TRBJ2-2. TRBV21-1 is a recognized pseudogene. The specimen was PBMCs from blood, collected 5 days after vaccination. CDR3 DNA sequence: TGTGCCAGCAGCTTTATGGGTGGGGCCGGGGAGCTGTTTTTT. This gives the protein CASSFMGGAGELFF.